Following are 15 T cell receptor beta chains from one sample sequenced in a study of T-cell reconstitution after alpha-beta-depleted transplantation in children. Unique molecular identifiers were incorporated during preparation of the TCRbeta library. TCRdb re-derived calls from the PCR reads in MiXCR, one entry per CDR3 protein. The table lists 200,000 to 250,000 distinct CDR3 sequences, roughly 8.2% of them singletons, with approximately 6.3% in the top ten. The source was PBMCs, mostly from graft donor cells, collected 180 days after TCRalphabeta/CD19-depleted stem cell transplant. The receptors were sampled from a male patient between 10 and 17 years old who had a stem cell transplant for acute lymphoblastic leukemia, so the T cells may come from the graft donor.

This clonotype has ten or more counts. This chain uses TRBV20-1 with TRBJ2-7, with a tentative D call TRBD1 (5 bases). Germline-derived CDR1 and CDR2 are DFQATT and SNEGSKA (reference sequence). The CDR3 is made up of 12 amino acids. The ends were cut back, 3 bases at V and 2 bases at J, with 8 bases in the middle. CDR3 DNA sequence: TGCAGTGCTAGGGGGCAGGCCTACGAGCAGTACTTC. Its translation: CSARGQAYEQYF.

This clonotype has a count of ten or more. Here the CDR3 DNA reads TGTGCCAGCAGTGAAGCTTTAACAGCGTCCTACGAGCAGTACTTC. Protein: CASSEALTASYEQYF. The rearrangement uses TRBV6-1 and TRBJ2-7; no reliable D call. V lost 0 bases to trimming and J lost 1 base, with 10 bases between them. Per germline, CDR1 MNHNS and CDR2 SASEGT. CDR3 length: 15 amino acids.

This clonotype was counted at least ten times. The CDR3: CASRYRGGHGYTF. CDR3 nucleotides: TGTGCCAGCAGGTACCGCGGGGGTCATGGCTACACCTTC. The chain employs TRBV2 and TRBJ1-2; D might be TRBD1 (5 bases). Germline-derived CDR1 and CDR2 are SNHLY and FYNNEI. This CDR3 comprises 13 residues. Trimming stripped 6 bases from V and 6 bases from J, with 14 bases between.

The rearrangement links TRBV7-9 to TRBJ2-5; 9 bases fit TRBD1. J lost 5 bases, V lost 5 bases, and 9 bases had no gene match. The CDR3 spans 15 residues. CDR1 SEHNR and CDR2 FQNEAQ come from the germline V gene (reference sequence). The CDR3 nucleotides read TGTGCCAGCAGCCCTAGTTGGACAGGGGTGGAGACCCAGTACTTC. This codes for CASSPSWTGVETQYF.

This clonotype was detected many times. The chain joins TRBV20-1 to TRBJ2-3; 9 nucleotides line up with TRBD2. The CDR3 runs 13 residues. Germline-derived CDR1 and CDR2 are DFQATT and SNEGSKA (reference sequence). Trimming removed 5 bases from V and 4 bases from J; junction bases left unmatched: 4. The CDR3 loop is CSALAGGPDTQYF. CDR3 nucleotides: TGCAGTGCTCTGGCGGGGGGGCCAGATACGCAGTATTTT.

The table lists this clonotype with many counts. The V gene is TRBV29-1, the J gene TRBJ2-1; no firm D call. This CDR3 spans 16 amino acids. Germline V lookup: CDR1 SQVTM, CDR2 ANQGSEA. Trimming took off 0 bases at V and 1 base at J, with 13 bases between the two ends. CDR3 DNA sequence: TGCAGCGTTGAAGATACCGCAAGTTTGTCCTACAATGAGCAGTTCTTC. This gives the protein CSVEDTASLSYNEQFF.

This clonotype was counted ten times or more. This sequence joins TRBV20-1 and TRBJ1-5, with TRBD1 matching over 7 bases. The germline gives CDR1 DFQATT, CDR2 SNEGSKA (reference sequence). V dropped 1 base and J dropped 4; count of bases not matched to a gene: 7. There are 15 residues in the CDR3. For the CDR3, the DNA is TGCAGTGCTAGAGGGGGGACAGTTCGTAATCAGCCCCAGCATTTT. Its protein product is CSARGGTVRNQPQHF.

The J gene is TRBJ1-1, the V gene TRBV23-1; possibly TRBD1 for D (5 bases). TRBV23-1 is classed as an ORF, of uncertain function. With 3 bases removed from V and 1 base from J, the gap between germline ends came to 9 bases. The CDR3 has 14 residues. In nucleotides, the CDR3 is TGCGCCAGCAGTCACGGTGGGGGGAACACTGAAGCTTTCTTT. This encodes CASSHGGGNTEAFF.

Ten or more counts support this clonotype. The CDR3 DNA sequence: TGTGCCAGCAGCCATCACGCCGGGCGGGGGCCAGAGACCCAGTACTTC. Translated, it gives CASSHHAGRGPETQYF. The rearrangement joins TRBV12-3 or TRBV12-4 to TRBJ2-5; weak D call: TRBD2 (7 bases). Between the trimmed V and J ends, which lost 6 bases and 4 bases, there was a span of 21 bases. This CDR3 region has 16 residues.

This clonotype was seen ten or more times. The rearrangement joins TRBV4-1 to TRBJ2-1; D call uncertain. V lost 1 base to trimming and J lost 0 bases, with 13 bases between them. Germline V gives CDR1 MGHRA, CDR2 YSYEKL. The CDR3 spans 17 residues. CDR3 nucleotides: TGCGCCAGCAGCCAAGTTGGGCCGCCGGTCTCCTACAATGAGCAGTTCTTC. Encoded protein: CASSQVGPPVSYNEQFF.

In this sample, this clonotype turned up many times. The CDR3 protein is CSVEDRDRGGETQYF. The CDR3 region has the DNA TGCAGCGTTGAAGATCGGGACAGGGGAGGGGAGACCCAGTACTTC. The V and J genes are TRBV29-1 and TRBJ2-5, with 10 bases that match TRBD1. The germline CDR1 and CDR2 sequences are SQVTM and ANQGSEA. CDR3 length: 15 residues. Unmatched junction bases numbered 6, after V lost 0 bases and J lost 5 bases.

This clonotype has more than one count but fewer than ten. The CDR3 is CASRPRDSYEQYF. In nucleotides, the CDR3 is TGTGCCAGCAGACCAAGAGATTCCTACGAGCAGTACTTC. This chain uses TRBV3-1 with TRBJ2-7; D is unclear. Trimming pared 6 bases from V and 1 base from J, leaving 10 bases between. The CDR3 loop spans 13 amino acids. Germline assignment: CDR1 LGHDT and CDR2 YNNKEL (reference sequence).

This clonotype was observed many times. The gene calls are TRBV29-1 and TRBJ2-1, with no clear D. The CDR3 length is 15 residues. Trimming shortened V by 6 bases and J by 0 bases, and 15 bases separated the two germline ends. Germline V CDR1 and CDR2: SQVTM, ANQGSEA. The CDR3 sequence: CSVCPRSSSYNEQFF. Written as DNA, the CDR3 is TGCAGCGTATGTCCGCGTTCGAGCTCCTACAATGAGCAGTTCTTC.

This clonotype has a count of ten or more. V is TRBV7-6 and J is TRBJ1-1; weak D call: TRBD1 (6 bases). V shed 1 base and J shed 0 bases, with 15 bases lying between them. This CDR3 comprises 17 residues. Germline CDR1 reads SGHVS; CDR2 reads FNYEAQ. CDR3: CASSLEAGARMNTEAFF. For the CDR3, the DNA is TGTGCCAGCAGCTTAGAGGCAGGGGCTAGAATGAACACTGAAGCTTTCTTT.

This clonotype was seen at least ten times. The chain uses TRBV6-5 and TRBJ2-7; 8 nucleotides match TRBD2. Per germline, CDR1 MNHEY and CDR2 SVGAGI. The CDR3 contains 15 residues. V trimming: 2 bases; J trimming: 0 bases; junction bases outside the gene matches: 3. The CDR3 sequence: CASSYGLAGSYEQYF. The CDR3 DNA sequence: TGTGCCAGCAGTTACGGGCTAGCGGGCTCCTACGAGCAGTACTTC.